This is a list of T cell receptor beta chains from one sample in a study of T cells in Graves' hyperthyroidism and ophthalmopathy. TCRdb used MiXCR to reprocess the multiplex PCR reads, holding one entry per CDR3 protein. The data hold fewer than 300,000 distinct CDR3 sequences, with less than 30% observed a single time. Sequencing input: blood. These receptors originate from a man in his forties with Graves' hyperthyroidism that later progressed to Graves' ophthalmopathy. CDR3s include the opening cysteine and the closing phenylalanine or tryptophan. Each record gives: V gene, clone size, D gene, J gene, CDR3 DNA, CDR3 protein. A D gene is named only where the DNA matches it firmly. Clone size appears in some rows only: once, few, many, or a class for an expanded clone.

TRBV7-8	many	TRBD2	TRBJ2-4	TGTGCCAGCAGCCCCGGGGGGGGGCAAACCAAAAACATTCAGTACTTC	CASSPGGGQTKNIQYF
TRBV7-3	many	.	TRBJ2-7	TGTGCCAGCAGCTTATTACCTGTGTACGAGCAGTACTTC	CASSLLPVYEQYF
TRBV3-1	many	TRBD1	TRBJ1-2	TGTGCCAGCGATACAGGGGGCTATGGCTACACCTTC	CASDTGGYGYTF
TRBV29-1	many	TRBD1	TRBJ2-2	TGCAGCGTAACTAGACAGGGGACGAACACCGGGGAGCTGTTTTTT	CSVTRQGTNTGELFF
TRBV5-1	many	TRBD1	TRBJ2-7	TGCGCCAGCAGGAGGAACAGGGGGCTCTACGAGCAGTACTTC	CASRRNRGLYEQYF
TRBV6-2/TRBV6-3	.	.	TRBJ1-1	TGTGCCAGCAGTCCCGCCCTTCGGAACACTGAAGCTTTCTTT	CASSPALRNTEAFF
TRBV6-1	many	TRBD2	TRBJ2-7	TGTGCCAGCAATCAGGGACTAGCGGGAGGTGAGCAGTACTTC	CASNQGLAGGEQYF
TRBV27	.	TRBD1	TRBJ2-2	TGTGCCAGCAACAACTATATGGACAGGGGGACCGGGGAGCTGTTTTTT	CASNNYMDRGTGELFF
TRBV24-1	.	TRBD2	TRBJ2-5	TGTGCCACTGCCGGGGGGACCGCGCAAGAGACCCAGTACTTC	CATAGGTAQETQYF
TRBV11-2	few	TRBD1	TRBJ2-5	TGTGCCAGCAGCGTCGCCGGGACAGGGAATCGAGAGACCCAGTACTTC	CASSVAGTGNRETQYF
TRBV7-3	.	TRBD2	TRBJ2-2	TGTGCCAGCAGCTTATTGGGGACTAGCACCGGGGAGCTGTTTTTT	CASSLLGTSTGELFF
TRBV28	once	.	TRBJ1-5	TGTGCCAGCAGCATTATAACCGGACAGTGGGGCAATCAGCCCCAGCATTTT	CASSIITGQWGNQPQHF
TRBV12-3/TRBV12-4	many	.	TRBJ1-1	TGTGCCAGCAGTTTGGGGATGAACACTGAAGCTTTCTTT	CASSLGMNTEAFF
TRBV5-5	many	TRBD1	TRBJ1-2	TGTGCCAGCAGCTTGGATCCAGGGGGTAGTAACTATGGCTACACCTTC	CASSLDPGGSNYGYTF
TRBV27	once	.	TRBJ1-1	TGTGCCAGCAGTTTACAGGAGGGTTGGACTGAAGCTTTCTTT	CASSLQEGWTEAFF
TRBV30	few	TRBD2	TRBJ2-7	TGTGCCTGGAGTCTCCCCCGGGAAGCGGGAGAATACGAGCAGTACTTC	CAWSLPREAGEYEQYF
TRBV30	many	.	TRBJ2-3	TGTGCCTGGAGTGGTGTTGCAGCAGATACGCAGTATTTT	CAWSGVAADTQYF
TRBV24-1	many	TRBD2	TRBJ2-7	TGTGCCACCAGTGATTCCCTAGCGGGGGCCTACGAGCAGTACTTC	CATSDSLAGAYEQYF
TRBV28	once	.	TRBJ1-5	TGTGCCAGCAGCTTAGCTGACAGTTTGAGCAATCAGCCCCAGCATTTT	CASSLADSLSNQPQHF
TRBV6-1	many	.	TRBJ1-1	TGTGCCAGCAGTGCCGAACTTGGGGCTGAAGCTTTCTTT	CASSAELGAEAFF
TRBV5-1	many	TRBD1	TRBJ1-1	TGCGCCAGCAGTACGGAACCGACAGGGGGCTTTACTGAAGCTTTCTTT	CASSTEPTGGFTEAFF
TRBV19	many	.	TRBJ1-3	TGTGCCAGTAGCACCACGGGGGCGTTAGGAAACACCATATATTTT	CASSTTGALGNTIYF
TRBV11-2	many	.	TRBJ2-5	TGTGCCAGCAGCTTTAATCGGGTACAAGAGACCCAGTACTTC	CASSFNRVQETQYF
TRBV5-1	many	.	TRBJ2-1	TGCGCCAGCAGCTTGGGCGGGCGGTCCTACAATGAGCAGTTCTTC	CASSLGGRSYNEQFF
TRBV7-2	few	.	TRBJ2-4	TGTGCCAGCAGCCTCCAAGGGGTCCTACTAGCCAAAAACATTCAGTACTTC	CASSLQGVLLAKNIQYF
TRBV10-3	many	.	TRBJ1-3	TGTGCCATCAGCGACGGTCCCTCTGGAAACACCATATATTTT	CAISDGPSGNTIYF
TRBV4-1	many	TRBD2	TRBJ2-2	TGCGCCAGCAGCCTCGGACTAGCGGGAGGGCCCGGCGGGGAGCTGTTTTTT	CASSLGLAGGPGGELFF